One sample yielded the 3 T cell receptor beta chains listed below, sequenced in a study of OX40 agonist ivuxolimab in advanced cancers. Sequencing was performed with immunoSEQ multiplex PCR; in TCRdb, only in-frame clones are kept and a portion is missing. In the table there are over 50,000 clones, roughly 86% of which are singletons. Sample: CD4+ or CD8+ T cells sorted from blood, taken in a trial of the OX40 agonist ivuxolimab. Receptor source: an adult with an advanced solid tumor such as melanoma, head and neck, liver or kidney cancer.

CDR3 in DNA: TGCAGCGTTGAAGATCGAGGAGCCCGATCCCACACCGGGGAGCTGTTTTTT. Its translation is CSVEDRGARSHTGELFF. The genes are TRBV29-1 and TRBJ2-2; D is undetermined. There are 17 residues in the CDR3. Germline loops: CDR1 SQVTM, CDR2 ANQGSEA. V was shortened by 0 bases and J by 3 bases, with 17 bases between the two germline ends.

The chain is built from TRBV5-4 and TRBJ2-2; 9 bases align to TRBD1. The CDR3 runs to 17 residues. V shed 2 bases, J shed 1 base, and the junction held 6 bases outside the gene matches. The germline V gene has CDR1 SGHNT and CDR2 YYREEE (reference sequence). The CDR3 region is CASSLDQGQGNTGELFF. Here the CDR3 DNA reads TGTGCCAGCAGCTTAGATCAGGGACAGGGGAACACCGGGGAGCTGTTTTTT.

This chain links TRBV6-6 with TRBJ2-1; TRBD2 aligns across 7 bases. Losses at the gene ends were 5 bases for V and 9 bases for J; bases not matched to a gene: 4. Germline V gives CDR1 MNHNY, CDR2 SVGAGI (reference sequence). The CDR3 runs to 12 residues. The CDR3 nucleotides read TGTGCCAGCAGTGGGGGGGAGGGTGAGCAGTTCTTC. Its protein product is CASSGGEGEQFF.